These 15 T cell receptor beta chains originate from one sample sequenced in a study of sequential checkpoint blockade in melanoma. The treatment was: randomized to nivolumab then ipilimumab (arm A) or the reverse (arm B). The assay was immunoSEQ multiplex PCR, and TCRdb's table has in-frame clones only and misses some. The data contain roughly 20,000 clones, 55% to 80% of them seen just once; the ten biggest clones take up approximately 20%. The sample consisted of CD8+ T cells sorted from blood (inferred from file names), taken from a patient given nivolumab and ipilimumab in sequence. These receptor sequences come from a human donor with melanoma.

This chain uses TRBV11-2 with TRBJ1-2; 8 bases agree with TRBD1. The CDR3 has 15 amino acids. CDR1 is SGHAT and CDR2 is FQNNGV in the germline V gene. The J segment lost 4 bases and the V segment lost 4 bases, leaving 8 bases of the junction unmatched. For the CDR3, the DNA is TGTGCCAGCAGCTCTTTGACAGGGGCGAGCTATGGCTACACCTTC. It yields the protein CASSSLTGASYGYTF.

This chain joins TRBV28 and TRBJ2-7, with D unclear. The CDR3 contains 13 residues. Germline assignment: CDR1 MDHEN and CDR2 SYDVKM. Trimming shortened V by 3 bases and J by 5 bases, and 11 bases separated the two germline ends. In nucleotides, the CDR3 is TGTGCCAGCAGTTTCACAGTGGCCCACGAGCAGTACTTC. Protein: CASSFTVAHEQYF. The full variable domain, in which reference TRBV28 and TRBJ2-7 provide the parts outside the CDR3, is DVKVTQSSRYLVKRTGEKVFLECVQDMDHENMFWYRQDPGLGLRLIYFSYDVKMKEKGDIPEGYSVSREKKERFSLILESASTNQTSMYLCASSFTVAHEQYFGPGTRLTVT.

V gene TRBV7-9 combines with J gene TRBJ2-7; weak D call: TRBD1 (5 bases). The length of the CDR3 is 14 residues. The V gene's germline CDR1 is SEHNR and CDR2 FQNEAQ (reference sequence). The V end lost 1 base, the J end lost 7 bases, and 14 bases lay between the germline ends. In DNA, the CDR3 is TGTGCCAGCAGCTTAGGGGGCCCTCTTTCGGAGCAGTACTTC. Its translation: CASSLGGPLSEQYF.

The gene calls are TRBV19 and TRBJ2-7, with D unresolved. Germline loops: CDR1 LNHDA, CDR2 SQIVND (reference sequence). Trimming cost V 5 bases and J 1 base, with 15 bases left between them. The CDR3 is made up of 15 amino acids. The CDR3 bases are TGTGCCAGTAGTGCCGAATGGTGGGCGTCCTACGAGCAGTACTTC. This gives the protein CASSAEWWASYEQYF.

CDR3 coding DNA: TGTGCCAGTAGTATTATCCCGACAGGGCGTGAAGCTTTCTTT. Amino acid sequence: CASSIIPTGREAFF. The chain couples TRBV19 to TRBJ1-1; 7 bases line up with TRBD1. CDR3 length equals 14 residues. V was pared by 3 bases and J by 7 bases, with 8 bases of the junction left unmatched. Germline values: CDR1 LNHDA, CDR2 SQIVND (reference sequence).

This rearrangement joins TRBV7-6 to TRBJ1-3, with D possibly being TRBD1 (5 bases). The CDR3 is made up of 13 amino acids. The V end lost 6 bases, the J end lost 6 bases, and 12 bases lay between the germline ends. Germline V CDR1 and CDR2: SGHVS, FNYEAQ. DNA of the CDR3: TGTGCCAGCAGGGGAGGGGCGGAAAACACCATATATTTT. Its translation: CASRGGAENTIYF. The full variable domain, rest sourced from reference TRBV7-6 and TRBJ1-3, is GAGVSQSPRYKVTKRGQDVALRCDPISGHVSLYWYRQALGQGPEFLTYFNYEAQQDKSGLPNDRFSAERPEGSISTLTIQRTEQRDSAMYRCASRGGAENTIYFGEGSWLTVV.

As DNA, the CDR3 is TGTGCCAGCTCCGCAGATAACAGCCGGGAGACCCAGTACTTC. Protein: CASSADNSRETQYF. V is TRBV18 and J is TRBJ2-5; no clear D. The CDR3 sequence is 14 residues long. Trimming cost V 6 bases and J 5 bases, with 16 bases left between them. Germline CDR1 reads KGHSH; CDR2 reads LQKENI.

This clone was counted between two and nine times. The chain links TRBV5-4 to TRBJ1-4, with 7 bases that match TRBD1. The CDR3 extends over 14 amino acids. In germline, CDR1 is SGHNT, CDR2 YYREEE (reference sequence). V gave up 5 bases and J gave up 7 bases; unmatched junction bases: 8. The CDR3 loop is CASRPGTDPEKLFF. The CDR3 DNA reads TGTGCCAGCAGGCCCGGGACAGACCCTGAAAAACTGTTTTTT.

In DNA form, the CDR3 reads TGTGCCAGCAGCCCAACTAGCGGGGGGGCCTCTGGGGCCAACGTCCTGACTTTC. It yields the protein CASSPTSGGASGANVLTF. The V call is TRBV9, the J call TRBJ2-6, with 13 nucleotides matching TRBD2. Germline lookup yields CDR1 SGDLS and CDR2 YYNGEE. The CDR3 spans 18 residues. V shed 4 bases and J 0 bases; nucleotides not matched to a gene: 4.

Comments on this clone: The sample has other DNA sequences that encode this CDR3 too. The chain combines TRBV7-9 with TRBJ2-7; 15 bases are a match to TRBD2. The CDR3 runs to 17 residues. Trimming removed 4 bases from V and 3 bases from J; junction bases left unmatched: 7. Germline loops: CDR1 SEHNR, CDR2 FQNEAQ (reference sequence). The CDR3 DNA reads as TGTGCCAGCAGCTACGGGACTAGCGGGAGGCTTGGCTACGAGCAGTACTTC. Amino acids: CASSYGTSGRLGYEQYF.

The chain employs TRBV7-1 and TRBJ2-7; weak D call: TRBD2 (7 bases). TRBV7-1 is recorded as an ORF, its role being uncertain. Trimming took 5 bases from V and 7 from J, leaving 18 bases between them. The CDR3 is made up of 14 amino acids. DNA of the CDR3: TGTGCCAGCAGCCCAAACCTAGGGGGGGTGGAGCAGTACTTC. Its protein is CASSPNLGGVEQYF.

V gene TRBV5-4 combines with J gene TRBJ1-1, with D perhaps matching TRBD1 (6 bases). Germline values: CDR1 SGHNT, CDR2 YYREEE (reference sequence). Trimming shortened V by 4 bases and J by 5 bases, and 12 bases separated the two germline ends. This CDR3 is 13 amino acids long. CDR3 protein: CASSASRGTEAFF. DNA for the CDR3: TGTGCCAGCAGCGCCTCGAGGGGGACTGAAGCTTTCTTT. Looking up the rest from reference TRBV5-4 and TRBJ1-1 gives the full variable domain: ETGVTQSPTHLIKTRGQQVTLRCSSQSGHNTVSWYQQALGQGPQFIFQYYREEENGRGNFPPRFSGLQFPNYSSELNVNALELDDSALYLCASSASRGTEAFFGQGTRLTVV.

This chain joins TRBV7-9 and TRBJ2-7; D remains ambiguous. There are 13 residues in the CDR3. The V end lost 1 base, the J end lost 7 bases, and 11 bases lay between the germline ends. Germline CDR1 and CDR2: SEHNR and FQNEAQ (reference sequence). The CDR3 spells CASSLVLSVEQYF. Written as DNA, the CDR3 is TGTGCCAGCAGCTTAGTTTTGTCGGTAGAGCAGTACTTC.

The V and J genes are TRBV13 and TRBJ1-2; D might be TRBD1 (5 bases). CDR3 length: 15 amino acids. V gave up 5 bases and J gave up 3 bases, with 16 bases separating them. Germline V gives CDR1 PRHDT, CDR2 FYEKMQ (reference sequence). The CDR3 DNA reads TGTGCCAGCAGCCAGGCCGGGGGGACGTACTATGGCTACACCTTC. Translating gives CASSQAGGTYYGYTF.

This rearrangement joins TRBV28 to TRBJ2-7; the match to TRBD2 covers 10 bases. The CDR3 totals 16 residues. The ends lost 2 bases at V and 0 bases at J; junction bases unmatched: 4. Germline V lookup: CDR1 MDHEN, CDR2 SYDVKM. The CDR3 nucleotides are TGTGCCAGCAGTTTACTAGCGGGAGATTCCTCCTACGAGCAGTACTTC. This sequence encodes CASSLLAGDSSYEQYF. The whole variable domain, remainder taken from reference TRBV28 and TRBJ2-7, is DVKVTQSSRYLVKRTGEKVFLECVQDMDHENMFWYRQDPGLGLRLIYFSYDVKMKEKGDIPEGYSVSREKKERFSLILESASTNQTSMYLCASSLLAGDSSYEQYFGPGTRLTVT.